Detailed here is one T cell receptor (beta chain). Its recognized antigen is unknown. Base qualities were left out, and no much larger clone turns up one base away. TCRbeta CDR3 regions were amplified from genomic DNA by means of the immunoSEQ Assay, a bias-controlled multiplex PCR. The source study handled its data this way. Within the assay, amplification of reference gene primers was used to estimate how many nucleated cells each sample contained. To quantify the absolute abundance of each unique TCRbeta CDR3 rearrangement, sequence reads were collapsed and filtered. For each sample, productive Simpson clonality was calculated by taking the square root of Simpson's diversity index across productive rearrangements. TCRdb re-hosts the immuneACCESS table, in-frame sequences only. Its copies lack some clones; in the studies checked, an unresolved V gene accounts for under half of them, and the cause for the rest is not known. D and trimming come from the DNA, and the V and J calls and clone size come from that table. The sample table holds around 300,000 clones, of which 86% were seen once. Under 3% of the sample lies in the top ten.

The data were taken from a study of blood T cell repertoires in COVID-19 (dated by TCRdb to 2019 to 2021). Regarding the complete study: Samples from collaborators originated in the United States, Italy and Spain and spanned both the acute and convalescent phases of COVID-19. Where available, HLA class I and class II types were taken from metadata supplied by the sample provider and were not determined by assay-based typing. Subjects who had been exposed to COVID-19, were actively infected with it, or had recovered from it provided the deeply sampled blood TCRbeta repertoires that made up the dataset. The sample metadata nearly always contained a de-identified subject ID, COVID-19 status, age in years and sex. The material from the prospective study consisted of cDNA or gDNA derived from T cells, B-cell-depleted T cells, or PBMCs. The samples were drawn from two sources: the first 160 participants of the ongoing ImmuneRACE study, and 1,254 subjects contributed by 6 global collaborators. The repertoires were made available in a free public database intended to serve as a resource for research on the immune response to SARS-CoV-2. Summary of the overall study and its limitations: The amount of clinical and demographic metadata varied by source and participant and was provided uncurated.

Participants in the prospective study were aged about 18 to 95 years, lived in 20 to 30 United States geographic areas, and enrolled through a virtual design. In the prospective study, cohorts were assigned on the basis of participant-reported clinical history obtained from a screening survey and a study questionnaire. For ImmuneRACE Cohort 3, a participant was defined as recovered based on two consecutive negative NP/OP PCR tests, clearance by a healthcare professional, or resolution of symptoms. Each participant in the prospective study had whole blood, serum and a nasopharyngeal or oropharyngeal swab collected by mobile phlebotomists. Additional blood draws and questionnaires over a roughly two-month period could optionally be provided by prospective study participants. Blood samples from the prospective study were shipped frozen or at room temperature prior to DNA extraction. CDR1 and CDR2, per the germline V gene, are SGHRS and YFSETQ. Germline trimming amounts to 5 bases on V and 1 base on J, with 10 as the count of junction bases outside the gene matches. The CDR3 numbers 16 residues from cysteine through phenylalanine. Only the CDR3 DNA stays, 48 bases, in frame from base 1.

The receptor was isolated from a woman between 18 and 29 years old who had recovered from COVID-19. The material sequenced was PBMCs or T cells enriched from blood (not recorded which). This chain is built from TRBV5-1 and TRBJ1-1; TRBD1 aligns with 8 central bases. The nucleotide sequence is given as TGCGCCAGCAGTTCGGATGCAGGGGGCGGGAACACTGAAGCTTTCTTT. This encodes CASSSDAGGGNTEAFF.